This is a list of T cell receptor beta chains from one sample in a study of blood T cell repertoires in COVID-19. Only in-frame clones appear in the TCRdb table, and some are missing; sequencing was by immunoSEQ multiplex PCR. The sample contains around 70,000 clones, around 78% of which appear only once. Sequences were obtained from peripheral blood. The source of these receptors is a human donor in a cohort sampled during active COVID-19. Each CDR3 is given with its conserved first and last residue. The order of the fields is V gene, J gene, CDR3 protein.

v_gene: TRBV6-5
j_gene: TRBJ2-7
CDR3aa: CASSYSRDYEQYF

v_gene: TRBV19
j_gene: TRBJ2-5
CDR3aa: CASSSRQGLETQYF

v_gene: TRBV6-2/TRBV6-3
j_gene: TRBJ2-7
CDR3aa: CASSYGASGIYEQYF

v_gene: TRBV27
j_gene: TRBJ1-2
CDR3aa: CASRGGHDYTF

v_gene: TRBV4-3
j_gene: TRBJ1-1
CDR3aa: CASSLDTGGVSEAFF

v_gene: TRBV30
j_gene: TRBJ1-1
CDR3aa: CAWSVQGDTEAFF

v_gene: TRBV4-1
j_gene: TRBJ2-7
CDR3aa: CASSPTPGLAGGSPYEQYF

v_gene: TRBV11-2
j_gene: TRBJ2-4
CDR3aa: CASSGVRGAAIQYF

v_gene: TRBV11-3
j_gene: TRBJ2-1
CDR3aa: CASSIGGQRTYEQFF

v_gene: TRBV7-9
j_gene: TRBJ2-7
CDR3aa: CASSLGGAGQYF

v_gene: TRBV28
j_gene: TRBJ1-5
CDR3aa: CASSSPQGMDQPQHF

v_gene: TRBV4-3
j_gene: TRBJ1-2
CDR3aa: CASSQEVGEAGYTF

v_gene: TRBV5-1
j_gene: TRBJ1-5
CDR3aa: CASSLEGVGNQPQHF

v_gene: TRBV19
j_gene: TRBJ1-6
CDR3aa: CASSINSYNSPLHF

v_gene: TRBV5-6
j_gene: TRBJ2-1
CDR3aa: CASSRGQTYNEQFF

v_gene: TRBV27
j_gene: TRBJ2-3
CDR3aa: CASLGLAGGPEDTQYF

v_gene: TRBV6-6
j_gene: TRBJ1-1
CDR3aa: CASSYPSTAFF

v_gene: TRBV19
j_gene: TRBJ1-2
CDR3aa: CASSMDRVSYGYTF

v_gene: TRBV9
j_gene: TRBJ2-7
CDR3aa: CASSANPTSVYEQYF

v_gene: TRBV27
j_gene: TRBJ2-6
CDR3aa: CASTLSGANVLTF

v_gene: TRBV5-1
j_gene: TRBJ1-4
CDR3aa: CASSLEGQGNEKLFF

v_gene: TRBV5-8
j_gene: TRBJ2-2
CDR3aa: CASSPGTARDTGELFF

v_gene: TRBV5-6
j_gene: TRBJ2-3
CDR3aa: CASSQLQGTDTQYF

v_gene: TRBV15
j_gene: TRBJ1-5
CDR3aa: CATSPVNLGTGFSRPQHF

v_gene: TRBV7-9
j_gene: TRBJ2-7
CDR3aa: CAWAAGGREQYF

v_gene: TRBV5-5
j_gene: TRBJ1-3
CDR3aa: CASSLANSGNTIYF

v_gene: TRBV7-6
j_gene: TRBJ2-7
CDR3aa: CASSSTPPRGSYEQYF

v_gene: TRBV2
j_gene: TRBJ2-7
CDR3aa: CASSPSGRNEQYF

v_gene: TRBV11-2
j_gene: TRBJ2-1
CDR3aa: CASSSWTSGASYNEQFF

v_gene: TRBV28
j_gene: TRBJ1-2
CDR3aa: CASSLRTGWDYGYTF

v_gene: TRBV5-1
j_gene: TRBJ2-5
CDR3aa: CASSAGRGTSGRTLQETQYF

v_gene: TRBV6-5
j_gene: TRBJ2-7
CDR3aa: CASSYSGGSGEQYF

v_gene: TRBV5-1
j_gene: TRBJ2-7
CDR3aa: CASSLPSWGVEQYF

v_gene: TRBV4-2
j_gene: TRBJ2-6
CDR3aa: CASSLGQTNSGANVLTF

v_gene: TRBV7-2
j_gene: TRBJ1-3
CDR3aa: CASSYNQGAGNTIYF

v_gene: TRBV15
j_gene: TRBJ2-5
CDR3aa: CATSRVIAGGLETQYF

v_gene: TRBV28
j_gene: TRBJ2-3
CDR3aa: CASSSLEATDTQYF

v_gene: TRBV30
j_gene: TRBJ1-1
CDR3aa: CAWARQNTEAFF